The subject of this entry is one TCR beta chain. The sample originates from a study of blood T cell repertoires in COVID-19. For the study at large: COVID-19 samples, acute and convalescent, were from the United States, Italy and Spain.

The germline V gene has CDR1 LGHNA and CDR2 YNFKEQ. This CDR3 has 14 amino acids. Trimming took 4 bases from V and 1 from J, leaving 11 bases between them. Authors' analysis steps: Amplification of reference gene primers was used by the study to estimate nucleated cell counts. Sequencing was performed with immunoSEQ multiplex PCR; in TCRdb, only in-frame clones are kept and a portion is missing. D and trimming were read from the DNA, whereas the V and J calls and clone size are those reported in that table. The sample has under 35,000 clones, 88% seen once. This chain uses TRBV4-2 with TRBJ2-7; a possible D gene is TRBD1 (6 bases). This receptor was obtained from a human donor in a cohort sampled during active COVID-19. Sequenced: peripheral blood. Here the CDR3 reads CASSLKQGSYEQYF. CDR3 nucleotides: TGTGCCAGCAGCCTTAAACAGGGTTCCTACGAGCAGTACTTC.